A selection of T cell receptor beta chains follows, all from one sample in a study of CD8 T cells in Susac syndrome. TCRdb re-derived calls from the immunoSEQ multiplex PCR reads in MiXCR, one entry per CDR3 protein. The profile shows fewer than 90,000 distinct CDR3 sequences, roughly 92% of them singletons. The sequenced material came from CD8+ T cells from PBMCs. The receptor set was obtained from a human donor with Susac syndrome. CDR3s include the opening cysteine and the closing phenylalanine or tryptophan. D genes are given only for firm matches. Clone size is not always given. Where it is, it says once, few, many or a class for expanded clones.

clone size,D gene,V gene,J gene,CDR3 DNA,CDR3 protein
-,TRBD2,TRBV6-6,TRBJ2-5,TGTGCCAGCAGTTACCCGACTAGCGGGGGGGAAGAGACCCAGTACTTC,CASSYPTSGGEETQYF
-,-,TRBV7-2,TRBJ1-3,TGTGCCAGCGGCCTTGGGGACCCCGGAAACACCATATATTTT,CASGLGDPGNTIYF
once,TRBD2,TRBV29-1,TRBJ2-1,TGCAGCCTGGCGGGGGGGCACAATGAGCAGTTCTTC,CSLAGGHNEQFF
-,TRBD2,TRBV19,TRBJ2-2,TGTGCCAGTATGTGGACTAGCGGGAGACGAACCGGGGAGCTGTTTTTT,CASMWTSGRRTGELFF
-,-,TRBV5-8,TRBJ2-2,TGTGCCAGCAGCTTGGACGGACTGGGGGAGAACACCGGGGAGCTGTTTTTT,CASSLDGLGENTGELFF
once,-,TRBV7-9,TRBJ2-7,TGTGCCAGCAGCCCGCCCTTCACCCGGTCGAACGAGCAGTACTTC,CASSPPFTRSNEQYF
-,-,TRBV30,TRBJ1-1,TGTGCCTGGAGCCCTACGGTGGGTTCTGAAGCTTTCTTT,CAWSPTVGSEAFF
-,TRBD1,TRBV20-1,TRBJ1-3,TGCAGTGCGGAACAGGGGGCGAGGGGAAACACCATATATTTT,CSAEQGARGNTIYF
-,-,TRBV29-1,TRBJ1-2,TGCAGCGTCGGCCCCAATGGCTACACCTTC,CSVGPNGYTF
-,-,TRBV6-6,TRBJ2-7,TGTGCCAGTCCAGACCACCACGAGCAGTACTTC,CASPDHHEQYF
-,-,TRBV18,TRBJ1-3,TGTGCCAGCTCACCATCGGCTACCTCTGGAAACACCATATATTTT,CASSPSATSGNTIYF
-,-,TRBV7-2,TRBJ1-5,TGTGCCAGCAGCTTACTTGGACCGAATAGCAATCAGCCCCAGCATTTT,CASSLLGPNSNQPQHF
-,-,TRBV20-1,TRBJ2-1,TGCAGTGGAGACTCCGACTACAATGAGCAGTTCTTC,CSGDSDYNEQFF
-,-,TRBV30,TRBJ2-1,TGTGCCTGGGAAGCCGGGTCATTAGCCTACAATGAGCAGTTCTTC,CAWEAGSLAYNEQFF
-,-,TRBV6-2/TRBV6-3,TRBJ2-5,TGTGCCAGCAGTTACGGTCAGAGCGAGACCCAGTACTTC,CASSYGQSETQYF
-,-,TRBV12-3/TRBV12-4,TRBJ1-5,TGTGCCAGCAGTTTCGCGGGGGGCGGGGGTCAGCCCCAGCATTTT,CASSFAGGGGQPQHF
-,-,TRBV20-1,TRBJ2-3,TGCAGTGCTAGTACGCTGACAGATACGCAGTATTTT,CSASTLTDTQYF
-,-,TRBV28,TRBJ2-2,TGTGCCTCGTTGTGGGCAGGGGATACCGGGGAGCTGTTTTTT,CASLWAGDTGELFF
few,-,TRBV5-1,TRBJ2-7,TGCGCCAGCAGCGGGGCCAAAGCCGAGCAGTACTTC,CASSGAKAEQYF
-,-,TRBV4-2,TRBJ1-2,TGTGCCAGCAGCCAAGGGAGGCCGGGATATGGCTACACCTTC,CASSQGRPGYGYTF
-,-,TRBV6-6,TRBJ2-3,TGTGCCAGCAAAAGAGGGGAATATGTTGGCACAGATACGCAGTATTTT,CASKRGEYVGTDTQYF
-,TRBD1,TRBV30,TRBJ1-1,TGTGCCTGGAGTACAGGGGGCACTGAAGCTTTCTTT,CAWSTGGTEAFF
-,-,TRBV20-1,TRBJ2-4,TGCAGTGCTAGAGACCCAGGGGGGGGCATTCAGTACTTC,CSARDPGGGIQYF
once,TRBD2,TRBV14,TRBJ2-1,TGTGCCAGCAGCTCACATTTCGGCGGGGGGCCTTTCAATGAGCAGTTCTTC,CASSSHFGGGPFNEQFF
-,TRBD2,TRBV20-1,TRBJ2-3,TGCAGTGCTAGAGAGGCTAGCGGGGGTTTCACAGATACGCAGTATTTT,CSAREASGGFTDTQYF
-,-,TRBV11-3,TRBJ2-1,TGTGCCAGCAGCCAACACCAGAATGAGCAGTTCTTC,CASSQHQNEQFF
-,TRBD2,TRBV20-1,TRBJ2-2,TGCAGTGCTAGACGAACTAGCGTTGGGGAGCTGTTTTTT,CSARRTSVGELFF
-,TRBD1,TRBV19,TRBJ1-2,TGTGCCAGTACCGGGGACAGGCACAGTTCGGTGGGCGGCTACACCTTC,CASTGDRHSSVGGYTF
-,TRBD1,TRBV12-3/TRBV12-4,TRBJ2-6,TGTGCCAGCAGATTGACAGGGGCCCTCTCTGGGGCCAACGTCCTGACTTTC,CASRLTGALSGANVLTF
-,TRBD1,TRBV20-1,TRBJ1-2,TGCAGTGCCGGGACAGGACCTAACTATGGCTACACCTTC,CSAGTGPNYGYTF
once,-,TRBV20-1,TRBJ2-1,TGCAGTGCTACTGATAGCTCCTACAATGAGCAGTTCTTC,CSATDSSYNEQFF
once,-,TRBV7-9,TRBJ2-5,TGTGCCAGCAGCGGGACCATGTTGGGAGAGACCCAGTACTTC,CASSGTMLGETQYF
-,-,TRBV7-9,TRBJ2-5,TGTGCCAGCAGCTTAGTTCCAGGGCGAGAGACCCAGTACTTC,CASSLVPGRETQYF
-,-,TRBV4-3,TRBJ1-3,TGCGCCAGCAGCCACCAGAGAAGCTCTGGAAACACCATATATTTT,CASSHQRSSGNTIYF
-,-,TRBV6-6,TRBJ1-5,TGTGCCAGCAGCAAAGAGGGGGAGCCCAATCAGCCCCAGCATTTT,CASSKEGEPNQPQHF
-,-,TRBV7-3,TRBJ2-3,TGTGCCAGCAGCTTAAGGGCAGCTAGCACAGATACGCAGTATTTT,CASSLRAASTDTQYF